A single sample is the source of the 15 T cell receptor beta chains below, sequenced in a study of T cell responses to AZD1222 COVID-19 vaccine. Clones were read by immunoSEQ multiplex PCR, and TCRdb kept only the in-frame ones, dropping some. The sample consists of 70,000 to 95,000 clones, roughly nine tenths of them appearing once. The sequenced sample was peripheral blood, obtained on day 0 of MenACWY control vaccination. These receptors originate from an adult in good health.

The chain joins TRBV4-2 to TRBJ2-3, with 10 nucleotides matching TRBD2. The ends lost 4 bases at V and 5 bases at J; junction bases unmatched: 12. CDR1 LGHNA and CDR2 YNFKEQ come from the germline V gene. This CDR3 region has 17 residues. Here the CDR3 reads CASSPQSSGGPEDTQYF. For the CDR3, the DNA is TGTGCCAGCAGCCCACAGTCTAGCGGGGGCCCGGAAGATACGCAGTATTTT.

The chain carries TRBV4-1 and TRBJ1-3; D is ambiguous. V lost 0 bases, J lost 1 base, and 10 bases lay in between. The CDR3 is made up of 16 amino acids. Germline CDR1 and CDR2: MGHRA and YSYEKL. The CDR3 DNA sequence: TGCGCCAGCAGCCAAGATTGGGCGGGGTCTGGAAACACCATATATTTT. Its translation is CASSQDWAGSGNTIYF.

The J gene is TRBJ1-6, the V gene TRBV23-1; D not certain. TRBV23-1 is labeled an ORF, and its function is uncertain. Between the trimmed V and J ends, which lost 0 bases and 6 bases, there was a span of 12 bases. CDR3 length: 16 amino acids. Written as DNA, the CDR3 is TGCGCCAGCAGTCAATCAGAGGAGGGTACTAATTCACCCCTCCACTTT. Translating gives CASSQSEEGTNSPLHF.

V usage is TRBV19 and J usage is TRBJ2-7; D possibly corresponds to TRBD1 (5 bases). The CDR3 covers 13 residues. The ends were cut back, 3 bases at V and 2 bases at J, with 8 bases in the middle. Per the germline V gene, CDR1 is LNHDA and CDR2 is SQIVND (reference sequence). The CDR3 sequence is CASSIGRAYEQYF. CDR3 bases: TGTGCCAGTAGTATCGGCAGGGCCTACGAGCAGTACTTC. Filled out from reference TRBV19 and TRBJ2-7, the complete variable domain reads DGGITQSPKYLFRKEGQNVTLSCEQNLNHDAMYWYRQDPGQGLRLIYYSQIVNDFQKGDIAEGYSVSREKKESFPLTVTSAQKNPTAFYLCASSIGRAYEQYFGPGTRLTVT.

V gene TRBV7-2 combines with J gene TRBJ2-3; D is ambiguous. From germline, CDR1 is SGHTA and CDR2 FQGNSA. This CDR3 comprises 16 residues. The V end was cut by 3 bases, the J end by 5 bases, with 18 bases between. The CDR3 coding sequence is TGTGCCAGCAGCTTCTGGTGGGGTTCGGTTAAAGATACGCAGTATTTT. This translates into CASSFWWGSVKDTQYF.

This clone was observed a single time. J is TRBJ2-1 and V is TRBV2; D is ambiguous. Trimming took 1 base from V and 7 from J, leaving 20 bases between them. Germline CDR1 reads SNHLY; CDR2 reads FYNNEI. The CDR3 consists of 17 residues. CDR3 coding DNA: TGTGCCAGCAGTGAAGGTCTGAACAGTCACCAGGTAAATGAGCAGTTCTTC. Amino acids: CASSEGLNSHQVNEQFF.

CDR3 DNA sequence: TGCGCCAGCAGCTCAGATAGCGGGGGGGCTGGAGATACGCAGTATTTT. It encodes CASSSDSGGAGDTQYF. This chain connects TRBV5-1 to TRBJ2-3, with 11 bases matching TRBD2. The trim removed 3 bases at V and 5 bases at J, leaving 8 bases unmatched. This CDR3 contains 16 residues. From germline, CDR1 is SGHRS and CDR2 YFSETQ.

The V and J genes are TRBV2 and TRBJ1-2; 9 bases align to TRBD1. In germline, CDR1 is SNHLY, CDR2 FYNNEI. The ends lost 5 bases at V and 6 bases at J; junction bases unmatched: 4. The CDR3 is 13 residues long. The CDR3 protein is CASSNRDRDGYTF. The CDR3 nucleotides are TGTGCCAGCAGTAACCGGGACAGGGATGGCTACACCTTC.

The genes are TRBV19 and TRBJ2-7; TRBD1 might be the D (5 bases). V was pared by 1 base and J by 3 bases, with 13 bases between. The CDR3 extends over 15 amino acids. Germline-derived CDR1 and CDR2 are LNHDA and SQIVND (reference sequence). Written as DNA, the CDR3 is TGTGCCAGTAGTATAGGCAGGGAAGGTGTCTACGAGCAGTACTTC. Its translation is CASSIGREGVYEQYF.

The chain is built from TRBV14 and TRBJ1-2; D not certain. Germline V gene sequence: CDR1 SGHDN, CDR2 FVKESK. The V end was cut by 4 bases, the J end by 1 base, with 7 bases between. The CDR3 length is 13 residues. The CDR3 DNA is TGTGCCAGCAGCCGCCTAGGTAACTATGGCTACACCTTC. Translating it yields CASSRLGNYGYTF.

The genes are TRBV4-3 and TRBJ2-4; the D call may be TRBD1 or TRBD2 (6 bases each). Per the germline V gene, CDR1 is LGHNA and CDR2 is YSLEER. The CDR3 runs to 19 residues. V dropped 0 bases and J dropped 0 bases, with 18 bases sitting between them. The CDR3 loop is CASSQEQGLPSEAKNIQYF. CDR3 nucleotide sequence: TGCGCCAGCAGCCAAGAACAGGGACTCCCAAGTGAAGCCAAAAACATTCAGTACTTC.

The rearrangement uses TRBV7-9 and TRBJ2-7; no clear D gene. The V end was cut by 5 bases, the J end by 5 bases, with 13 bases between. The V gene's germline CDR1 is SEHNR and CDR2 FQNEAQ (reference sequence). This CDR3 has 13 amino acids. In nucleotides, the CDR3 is TGTGCCAGCAGCAAGAGCAATTTCAACGAGCAGTACTTC. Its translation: CASSKSNFNEQYF.

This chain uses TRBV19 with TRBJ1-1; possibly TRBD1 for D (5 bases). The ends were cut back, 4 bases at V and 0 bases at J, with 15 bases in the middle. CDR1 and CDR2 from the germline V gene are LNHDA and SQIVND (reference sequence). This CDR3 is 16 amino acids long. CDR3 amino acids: CASSRDRLRMNTEAFF. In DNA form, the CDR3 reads TGTGCCAGTAGTAGGGACCGACTCCGGATGAACACTGAAGCTTTCTTT.

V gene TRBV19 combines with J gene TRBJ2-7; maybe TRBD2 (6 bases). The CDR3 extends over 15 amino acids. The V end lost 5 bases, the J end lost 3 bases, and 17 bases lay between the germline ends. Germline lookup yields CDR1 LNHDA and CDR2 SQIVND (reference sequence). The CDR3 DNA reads TGTGCCAGTAGTCTGAACATAAGGGAGGACTACGAGCAGTACTTC. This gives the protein CASSLNIREDYEQYF.

CDR3 sequence (DNA): TGTGCCAGCAGTAGACAGGGAGGCACTGAAGCTTTCTTT. Encoded protein: CASSRQGGTEAFF. This sequence joins TRBV2 and TRBJ1-1; 7 positions agree with TRBD1. Trimming at V came to 5 bases and at J to 4 bases, leaving 4 bases not matched to a gene. The CDR3 extends over 13 amino acids. Germline assignment: CDR1 SNHLY and CDR2 FYNNEI.